One and the same sample provided the 23 T cell receptor beta chains below, sequenced in a study of stem cell transplantation in POMP-related autoinflammatory disease. Assay used: immunoSEQ multiplex PCR; TCRdb lists only in-frame clones, some missing. Of 4,500 to 5,500 clones in the sample, roughly 90% were seen once. This specimen consisted of CD8+ T cells from PBMCs, obtained after stem cell transplantation. All receptors come from a human patient with POMP-related autoinflammation and immune dysregulation (PRAID). Part of the T cell pool may stem from the graft donor.

This chain joins TRBV5-1 and TRBJ2-7; D uncertain. The CDR3 is 14 amino acids. Trimming shortened V by 0 bases and J by 2 bases, and 9 bases separated the two germline ends. Germline CDR1 SGHRS, CDR2 YFSETQ. DNA for the CDR3: TGCGCCAGCAGCTTGGCGCGAGATACCTACGAGCAGTACTTC. Its protein product is CASSLARDTYEQYF. The whole variable domain, filled in from reference TRBV5-1 and TRBJ2-7, reads KAGVTQTPRYLIKTRGQQVTLSCSPISGHRSVSWYQQTPGQGLQFLFEYFSETQRNKGNFPGRFSGRQFSNSRSEMNVSTLELGDSALYLCASSLARDTYEQYFGPGTRLTVT.

This rearrangement joins TRBV19 to TRBJ2-2, with D hard to call. Germline assignment: CDR1 LNHDA and CDR2 SQIVND (reference sequence). The CDR3 consists of 12 residues. The V end was cut by 9 bases, the J end by 3 bases, with 8 bases between. The CDR3 nucleotides read TGTGCCAGCCCAGGAGACACCGGGGAGCTGTTTTTT. Translated: CASPGDTGELFF.

The chain joins TRBV2 to TRBJ1-6, with 7 bases that match TRBD1. Germline assignment: CDR1 SNHLY and CDR2 FYNNEI. Trimming at V came to 4 bases and at J to 9 bases, leaving 12 bases not matched to a gene. The CDR3 is 16 amino acids. The CDR3 loop reads CASSGEGGGVSSPLHF. The CDR3 DNA follows: TGTGCCAGCAGTGGTGAAGGAGGGGGCGTGAGTTCACCCCTCCACTTT.

This chain joins TRBV27 and TRBJ2-7; 9 positions match TRBD1. The V gene end was trimmed by 3 bases and the J gene end by 2 bases; junction bases not matched to a gene: 5. The length of the CDR3 is 15 residues. Germline assignment: CDR1 MNHEY and CDR2 SMNVEV (reference sequence). The CDR3 nucleotides are TGTGCCAGCAGTTTTGGACGGGACAGGGCCTACGAGCAGTACTTC. This sequence encodes CASSFGRDRAYEQYF.

V usage is TRBV6-1 and J usage is TRBJ2-7, with TRBD1 matching over 7 bases. After removal of 0 bases from V and 2 bases from J, the junction contained 1 base not matched to a gene. CDR1 MNHNS and CDR2 SASEGT come from the germline V gene. This CDR3 is 14 amino acids long. Here the CDR3 reads CASSEAQGAYEQYF. CDR3 DNA sequence: TGTGCCAGCAGTGAAGCTCAGGGGGCCTACGAGCAGTACTTC.

This clone was recorded only once. V usage is TRBV29-1 and J usage is TRBJ1-2; D remains unclear. The CDR3 totals 11 residues. V was shortened by 8 bases and J by 8 bases, with 15 bases between the two germline ends. The V gene's germline CDR1 is SQVTM and CDR2 ANQGSEA. The CDR3 region is CSIDPAGGYTF. CDR3 nucleotide sequence: TGCAGCATCGACCCGGCGGGGGGCTACACCTTC.

J is TRBJ1-1 and V is TRBV30; D is undetermined. The CDR3 is 14 amino acids. Germline values: CDR1 GTSNPN, CDR2 SVGIG (reference sequence). The CDR3 loop reads CLLEDWANGAEAFF. The DNA of the CDR3 is TGTCTACTGGAGGATTGGGCGAACGGCGCTGAAGCTTTCTTT.

This clone occurred once. J is TRBJ2-7 and V is TRBV27, with D possibly TRBD1 on 6 matching bases. This CDR3 comprises 15 residues. V was shortened by 5 bases and J by 0 bases, with 14 bases between the two germline ends. Germline V lookup: CDR1 MNHEY, CDR2 SMNVEV (reference sequence). CDR3 nucleotide sequence: TGTGCCAGCAGTACCGACAGGATGAGCTCCTACGAGCAGTACTTC. It is translated as CASSTDRMSSYEQYF.

The chain combines TRBV10-3 with TRBJ2-7; TRBD2 matches at 8 bases. The germline V gene encodes CDR1 ENHRY and CDR2 SYGVKD. After removal of 6 bases from V and 5 bases from J, the junction contained 9 bases not matched to a gene. The CDR3 is made up of 14 amino acids. CDR3 region: CAIRSSGNVDEQYF. The CDR3 nucleotides read TGTGCCATCAGAAGTAGCGGGAACGTCGACGAGCAGTACTTC.

The chain couples TRBV9 to TRBJ1-1, with D maybe TRBD1 (6 bases). The CDR3 covers 12 residues. Deletions cut 3 bases from V and 5 bases from J, with 8 bases between. CDR1 is SGDLS and CDR2 is YYNGEE in the germline V gene. CDR3 coding DNA: TGTGCCAGCAGCGAGGGGGGGACTGAAGCTTTCTTT. It specifies CASSEGGTEAFF. The variable domain in full, with the rest retrieved from reference TRBV9 and TRBJ1-1, is DSGVTQTPKHLITATGQRVTLRCSPRSGDLSVYWYQQSLDQGLQFLIQYYNGEERAKGNILERFSAQQFPDLHSELNLSSLELGDSALYFCASSEGGTEAFFGQGTRLTVV.

This chain uses TRBV27 with TRBJ1-2; a possible D gene is TRBD1 (6 bases). Per the germline V gene, CDR1 is MNHEY and CDR2 is SMNVEV (reference sequence). The V end lost 6 bases, the J end lost 6 bases, and 20 bases lay between the germline ends. This CDR3 has 15 amino acids. The CDR3 DNA follows: TGTGCCAGCAGCCCCGGACAGAATTTAGAGGATGGCTACACCTTC. Protein product: CASSPGQNLEDGYTF.

The chain recombines TRBV3-1 (or the pseudogene TRBV3-2) with TRBJ2-1; possibly TRBD2 for D (6 bases). V was clipped by 4 bases and J by 4 bases, with 14 bases between them. Germline values: CDR1 LGHDT, CDR2 YNNKEL (reference sequence). The CDR3 totals 15 residues. CDR3 nucleotides: TGTGCCAGCAGCCCCGACGGCGGAGGGTACAATGAGCAGTTCTTC. This translates into CASSPDGGGYNEQFF.

The V gene is TRBV7-2, the J gene TRBJ2-3; D is perhaps TRBD2 (5 bases). Trimming stripped 4 bases from V and 9 bases from J, with 11 bases between. The V gene's germline CDR1 is SGHTA and CDR2 FQGNSA. This CDR3 is 12 amino acids long. The CDR3 sequence is CASSSRERTQYF. DNA of the CDR3: TGTGCCAGCAGCTCCCGGGAAAGAACGCAGTATTTT.

The rearrangement uses TRBV27 and TRBJ2-5; 11 nucleotides match TRBD1. With 2 bases clipped from V and 5 bases from J, the junction kept 13 bases outside the gene matches. Looked up from germline, CDR1 is MNHEY and CDR2 is SMNVEV (reference sequence). The CDR3 is 18 residues long. CDR3 in DNA: TGTGCCAGCAGTTTACGTAAAGGACAGGGGGCTCTGTGGGAGACCCAGTACTTC. Its translation: CASSLRKGQGALWETQYF.

The chain couples TRBV10-2 to TRBJ2-1, with D tentatively TRBD1 (6 bases). This CDR3 is 15 amino acids long. V was clipped by 8 bases and J by 5 bases, with 19 bases between them. Germline CDR1 and CDR2: WSHSY and SAAADI. The CDR3 loop reads CASVVGGRGHNEQFF. CDR3 DNA sequence: TGCGCCAGCGTGGTAGGGGGACGGGGCCACAATGAGCAGTTCTTC.

This chain links TRBV24-1 with TRBJ2-1, with a weak D call TRBD1 (6 bases). Germline CDR1 reads KGHDR; CDR2 reads SFDVKD. V was clipped by 4 bases and J by 6 bases, with 15 bases between them. The CDR3 has 15 residues. The CDR3 reads CATSDPRGLVNEQFF. CDR3 nucleotide sequence: TGTGCCACCAGTGACCCCAGGGGTCTGGTCAATGAGCAGTTCTTC.

The V gene is TRBV19, the J gene TRBJ1-5; D not resolved. In germline, CDR1 is LNHDA, CDR2 SQIVND (reference sequence). V lost 3 bases and J lost 0, with 9 bases in between. The CDR3 consists of 15 residues. The CDR3 here is CASSIHIYSNQPQHF. In nucleotides, the CDR3 is TGTGCCAGTAGTATCCACATCTATAGCAATCAGCCCCAGCATTTT. Variable domain in full (rest from reference TRBV19 and TRBJ1-5): DGGITQSPKYLFRKEGQNVTLSCEQNLNHDAMYWYRQDPGQGLRLIYYSQIVNDFQKGDIAEGYSVSREKKESFPLTVTSAQKNPTAFYLCASSIHIYSNQPQHFGDGTRLSIL.

This clone was seen a single time. The chain is built from TRBV7-9 and TRBJ1-3; 7 bases are a match to TRBD1. Germline values: CDR1 SEHNR, CDR2 FQNEAQ (reference sequence). The CDR3 runs to 16 residues. The junction had 4 bases not matched to a gene; V was cut back by 2 bases and J by 0 bases. CDR3 sequence (DNA): TGTGCCAGCAGCTTATGGCAGGGGGACTCTGGAAACACCATATATTTT. Translating gives CASSLWQGDSGNTIYF.

This chain links TRBV15 with TRBJ1-1, with D unresolved. The CDR3 totals 11 residues. Germline values: CDR1 LNHNV, CDR2 YYDKDF (reference sequence). Trimming removed 1 base at V and 8 bases at J, with 5 bases between. CDR3 nucleotides: TGTGCCACCAGCAGAGGGGTCGAAGCTTTCTTT. Amino acids: CATSRGVEAFF. Full variable domain (remainder filled in from reference TRBV15 and TRBJ1-1): DAMVIQNPRYQVTQFGKPVTLSCSQTLNHNVMYWYQQKSSQAPKLLFHYYDKDFNNEADTPDNFQSRRPNTSFCFLDIRSPGLGDTAMYLCATSRGVEAFFGQGTRLTVV.

This clone was detected only once. The rearrangement uses TRBV4-2 and TRBJ2-1, with 10 positions matching TRBD2. This CDR3 is 17 amino acids long. Germline V gives CDR1 LGHNA, CDR2 YNFKEQ. J lost 6 bases, V lost 0 bases, and 8 bases had no gene match. This chain's CDR3 is CASSQESLAGAINEQFF. Written as DNA, the CDR3 is TGTGCCAGCAGCCAAGAGTCGCTAGCGGGAGCCATCAATGAGCAGTTCTTC.

This clone was found once. The V call is TRBV6-5, the J call TRBJ2-6; D gene uncertain. This CDR3 comprises 15 residues. Trimming cost V 8 bases and J 2 bases, with 13 bases left between them. CDR1 is MNHEY and CDR2 is SVGAGI in the germline V gene. In DNA form, the CDR3 reads TGTGCCAGCTCTCTTGACCGGGCTGGGGCCAACGTCCTGACTTTC. Its protein product is CASSLDRAGANVLTF.

The chain carries TRBV7-2 and TRBJ2-2; no definite D call. The CDR3 length is 16 residues. Looked up from germline, CDR1 is SGHTA and CDR2 is FQGNSA. The germline V and J ends were trimmed by 6 bases and 0 bases, with 14 bases remaining between them. The CDR3 spells CASRPVTVTNTGELFF. CDR3 bases: TGTGCCAGCAGACCGGTCACGGTTACGAACACCGGGGAGCTGTTTTTT.

The rearrangement uses TRBV7-9 and TRBJ2-7, with TRBD2 as a possible D gene (6 bases). The V gene lost 5 bases and the J gene lost 9 bases, with 23 bases spanning the gap. CDR1 SEHNR and CDR2 FQNEAQ come from the germline V gene (reference sequence). The CDR3 totals 15 residues. CDR3 protein: CASSSSAGLRYLQYF. For the CDR3, the DNA is TGTGCCAGCAGCAGCTCCGCGGGACTCCGATATCTGCAGTACTTC.